This is a list of T cell receptor beta chains from one sample in a study of cytomegalovirus exposure and HLA in healthy donors. Clones were read by immunoSEQ multiplex PCR, and TCRdb kept only the in-frame ones, dropping some. The sample includes roughly 80,000 clones, approximately 74% of them seen just once. Sequencing used PBMCs. The receptor source for this set is a woman in her fifties or sixties in good health and CMV-seropositive. The CDR3 runs from the conserved cysteine through the conserved F or W. The D gene is left open where the match is weak. Size is stated for part of the rows, as once, few or many counts, or as a class when the clone is expanded.

cdr3_length	d_call	j_call	v_call	clone_size	cdr3_aa	cdr3_nt
14	-	TRBJ2-7	TRBV7-2	-	CASRPTGMINEQYF	TGTGCCAGCAGACCAACAGGGATGATCAACGAGCAGTACTTC
15	TRBD2	TRBJ2-7	TRBV4-2	few	CASSLAGTSGSEQYF	TGTGCCAGCAGCCTCGCCGGGACTAGCGGGAGCGAGCAGTACTTC
15	-	TRBJ2-1	TRBV13	-	CASSLIAAPRNEQFF	TGTGCCAGCAGCTTAATAGCGGCCCCGCGCAATGAGCAGTTCTTC
15	-	TRBJ2-1	TRBV30	-	CAWSRAGRVGNEQFF	TGTGCCTGGAGTCGTGCGGGACGGGTAGGGAATGAGCAGTTCTTC
14	-	TRBJ2-5	TRBV5-4	-	CASSQRTVQETQYF	TGTGCCAGCAGCCAAAGGACAGTACAAGAGACCCAGTACTTC
12	-	TRBJ2-7	TRBV4-2	-	CASSQDTGEQYF	TGTGCCAGCAGCCAAGATACGGGCGAGCAGTACTTC
15	-	TRBJ1-1	TRBV5-1	few	CASSLAGGLNTEAFF	TGCGCCAGCAGCTTGGCGGGGGGGCTGAACACTGAAGCTTTCTTT
15	TRBD2	TRBJ2-1	TRBV5-5	-	CASSLVGLGLGEQFF	TGTGCCAGCAGCTTGGTGGGACTAGGGTTGGGGGAGCAGTTCTTC
16	TRBD2	TRBJ2-7	TRBV7-3	-	CASSLCGEGPFVKQYF	TGTGCCAGCAGCTTATGTGGGGAGGGCCCATTTGTCAAGCAGTACTTC
11	-	TRBJ2-7	TRBV28	-	CASSFGYEQYF	TGTGCCAGCAGTTTCGGCTACGAGCAGTACTTC
16	TRBD2	TRBJ2-3	TRBV7-8	-	CASSRTSGGSTDTQYF	TGTGCCAGCAGCCGAACTAGCGGAGGGAGCACAGATACGCAGTATTTT
15	-	TRBJ2-6	TRBV7-9	-	CASSYPGFGANVLTF	TGTGCCAGCAGCTATCCAGGGTTTGGGGCCAACGTCCTGACTTTC
15	TRBD1	TRBJ1-2	TRBV2	once	CASSEVQGSHGGYTF	TGTGCCAGCAGTGAAGTACAGGGGTCCCATGGTGGCTACACCTTC
14	-	TRBJ1-2	TRBV29-1	-	CSVDGGNTNYGYTF	TGCAGCGTTGATGGGGGGAATACTAACTATGGCTACACCTTC
15	-	TRBJ2-2	TRBV4-2	-	CASSQAAGVTGELFF	TGTGCCAGCAGCCAAGCCGCAGGGGTGACCGGGGAGCTGTTTTTT
12	-	TRBJ2-5	TRBV30	-	CASRTFGETQYF	TGTGCCTCAAGGACTTTTGGAGAGACCCAGTACTTC
11	-	TRBJ2-7	TRBV11-3	-	CASSYIYEQYF	TGTGCCAGCAGCTACATCTACGAGCAGTACTTC
15	-	TRBJ2-7	TRBV7-8	-	CASSLRQGGPYEQYF	TGTGCCAGCAGCTTACGGCAGGGGGGCCCTTACGAGCAGTACTTC
13	-	TRBJ1-1	TRBV12-5	-	CASALQGSTEAFF	TGTGCTAGTGCCCTCCAGGGTTCCACTGAAGCTTTCTTT
13	TRBD1	TRBJ1-5	TRBV7-9	-	CASSEGQHQPQHF	TGTGCCAGCAGCGAGGGACAGCACCAGCCCCAGCATTTT
12	-	TRBJ2-3	TRBV2	-	CASFQGGDTQYF	TGTGCCAGCTTCCAGGGTGGGGATACGCAGTATTTT
12	-	TRBJ1-2	TRBV5-6	once	CASSSGVGGYTF	TGTGCCAGCAGCTCGGGAGTGGGTGGCTACACCTTC
15	TRBD2	TRBJ2-7	TRBV5-4	few	CASSPRTSGSYEQYF	TGTGCCAGCAGCCCCAGGACTAGCGGCAGTTACGAGCAGTACTTC
14	-	TRBJ1-1	TRBV21-1	-	CASSNGTEGTEAFF	TGTGCCAGCAGCAACGGGACTGAAGGGACTGAAGCTTTCTTT
15	TRBD2	TRBJ2-1	TRBV5-1	-	CASRQREDLPHEQFF	TGCGCCAGCAGACAGCGGGAGGACCTACCCCACGAGCAGTTCTTC
14	TRBD2	TRBJ2-7	TRBV29-1	once	CSVVAGAKAYEQYF	TGCAGCGTTGTAGCGGGAGCCAAGGCCTACGAGCAGTACTTC
16	TRBD1	TRBJ2-7	TRBV9	-	CASSAHAGQGGYEQYF	TGTGCCAGCAGCGCCCATGCTGGACAGGGTGGATACGAGCAGTACTTC
15	-	TRBJ2-5	TRBV7-9	-	CASILPGAGVETQYF	TGTGCCAGCATCCTCCCGGGGGCGGGAGTAGAGACCCAGTACTTC
15	TRBD1	TRBJ1-2	TRBV5-1	-	CASSGVGQGAYGYTF	TGCGCCAGCAGCGGGGTGGGACAGGGGGCCTATGGCTACACCTTC
16	TRBD2	TRBJ2-5	TRBV5-1	-	CASSAGLAGGQETQYF	TGCGCCAGCAGCGCTGGACTAGCGGGAGGACAAGAGACCCAGTACTTC
13	-	TRBJ2-1	TRBV19	-	CASSPTNYNEQFF	TGTGCCAGTAGTCCTACGAACTACAATGAGCAGTTCTTC
15	TRBD1	TRBJ1-2	TRBV27	few	CASSLDGQGRGGYTF	TGTGCCAGCAGTTTAGATGGACAGGGTCGGGGGGGCTACACCTTC
18	TRBD1	TRBJ2-6	TRBV7-9	-	CASSSPRDRASGANVLTF	TGTGCCAGCAGCTCCCCCCGGGACAGGGCTTCTGGGGCCAACGTCCTGACTTTC
15	-	TRBJ2-3	TRBV7-7	-	CASSLGESGTDTQYF	TGTGCTAGCAGCTTAGGAGAGAGCGGGACAGATACGCAGTATTTT
14	-	TRBJ1-3	TRBV18	-	CASSPPISGNTIYF	TGTGCCAGCTCACCACCGATCAGTGGAAACACCATATATTTT
12	-	TRBJ2-3	TRBV30	-	CAWESLGVTQYF	TGTGCCTGGGAGAGCTTAGGAGTTACGCAGTATTTT
15	TRBD1	TRBJ2-3	TRBV9	-	CASSGGTVSTDTQYF	TGTGCCAGCAGCGGGGGGACAGTCAGCACAGATACGCAGTATTTT
17	TRBD1	TRBJ1-2	TRBV15	-	CATSSRDRDPRDYGYTF	TGTGCCACCAGCAGCCGGGACAGGGATCCTAGGGACTATGGCTACACCTTC
14	-	TRBJ1-1	TRBV6-1	-	CASSEDRGGTEAFF	TGTGCCAGCAGTGAAGACCGGGGTGGGACTGAAGCTTTCTTT
15	-	TRBJ2-2	TRBV25-1	-	CASTRGWGDTGELFF	TGTGCCAGCACCAGAGGGTGGGGGGACACCGGGGAGCTGTTTTTT
12	TRBD1	TRBJ1-1	TRBV2	-	CASSWDSTEAFF	TGTGCCAGCAGTTGGGACAGTACTGAAGCTTTCTTT
14	TRBD1	TRBJ2-3	TRBV28	-	CASSQGQRTDTQYF	TGTGCCAGCAGCCAGGGACAGCGCACAGATACGCAGTATTTT
16	TRBD2	TRBJ2-1	TRBV5-1	-	CASSPGGRGAMVEQFF	TGCGCCAGCAGCCCTGGAGGGCGGGGGGCGATGGTTGAGCAGTTCTTC
18	-	TRBJ1-2	TRBV12-2	-	CASRLAVRDRGFAYGYTF	TGTGCAAGTCGCTTAGCGGTCCGGGACAGGGGGTTTGCCTATGGCTACACCTTC
15	-	TRBJ2-7	TRBV19	-	CASSPGQPNTYEQYF	TGTGCCAGTAGCCCCGGACAGCCCAACACCTACGAGCAGTACTTC
17	-	TRBJ2-3	TRBV5-1	-	CASSLAAVARSTDTQYF	TGCGCCAGCAGCTTGGCGGCGGTAGCGAGGAGCACAGATACGCAGTATTTT
11	-	TRBJ2-2	TRBV10-3	-	CAISDYGELFF	TGTGCCATCAGTGACTATGGGGAGCTGTTTTTT